This T cell receptor (beta chain) originates from a study of radiation and T cells in renal cell carcinoma. As to time point: baseline pretreatment blood. Treatment in this sample: 15 Gy SBRT to primary tumor, nephrectomy 4 weeks later. Data came from immunoSEQ multiplex PCR; TCRdb stores just in-frame clones and leaves some out. The sample has roughly 150,000 clones; around 90% are singletons. Germline CDR1 is SGHTA and CDR2 is FQGNSA. Trimming pared 2 bases from V and 3 bases from J, leaving 11 bases between. The CDR3 covers 15 residues. This clone was seen a single time. The source is a woman aged 65 to 85 with renal cell carcinoma. The sequencing used blood, collected from a patient whose treatment included radiotherapy and nephrectomy. The gene calls are TRBV7-2 and TRBJ1-5; D is unresolved. The CDR3 DNA is TGTGCCAGCAGCTTATTTGGGATCGTCAATCAGCCCCAGCATTTT. Translating gives CASSLFGIVNQPQHF. Full variable domain (rest looked up from reference TRBV7-2 and TRBJ1-5): GAGVSQSPSNKVTEKGKDVELRCDPISGHTALYWYRQSLGQGLEFLIYFQGNSAPDKSGLPSDRFSAERTGGSVSTLTIQRTQQEDSAVYLCASSLFGIVNQPQHFGDGTRLSIL.